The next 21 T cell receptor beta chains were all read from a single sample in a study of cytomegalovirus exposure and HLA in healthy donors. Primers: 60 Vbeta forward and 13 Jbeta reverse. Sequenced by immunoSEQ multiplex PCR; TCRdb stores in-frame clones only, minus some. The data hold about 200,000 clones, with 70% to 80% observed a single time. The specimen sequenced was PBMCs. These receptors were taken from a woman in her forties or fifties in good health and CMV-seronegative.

The CDR3 DNA is TGTGCCAGTAGTGCAAACCGACAGGGGAGGAATCAGCCCCAGCATTTT. It translates to CASSANRQGRNQPQHF. The chain links TRBV19 to TRBJ1-5, with TRBD1 matching over 8 bases. This CDR3 comprises 16 residues. The germline V gene encodes CDR1 LNHDA and CDR2 SQIVND (reference sequence). V trimming: 5 bases; J trimming: 4 bases; junction bases outside the gene matches: 10.

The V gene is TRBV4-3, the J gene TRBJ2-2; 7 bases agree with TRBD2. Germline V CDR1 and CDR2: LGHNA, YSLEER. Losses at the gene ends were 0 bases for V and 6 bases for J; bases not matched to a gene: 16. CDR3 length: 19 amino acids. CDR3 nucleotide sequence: TGCGCCAGCAGCCAAGAAATTGGCGGGCACTCCGGGAGGTCCGGGGAGCTGTTTTTT. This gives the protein CASSQEIGGHSGRSGELFF.

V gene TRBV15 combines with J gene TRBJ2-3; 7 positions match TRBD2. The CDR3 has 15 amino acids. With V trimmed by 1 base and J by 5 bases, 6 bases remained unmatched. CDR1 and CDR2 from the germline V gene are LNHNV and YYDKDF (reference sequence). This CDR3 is CATSRGGEGIDTQYF. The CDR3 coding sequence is TGTGCCACCAGCAGAGGCGGGGAGGGGATAGATACGCAGTATTTT.

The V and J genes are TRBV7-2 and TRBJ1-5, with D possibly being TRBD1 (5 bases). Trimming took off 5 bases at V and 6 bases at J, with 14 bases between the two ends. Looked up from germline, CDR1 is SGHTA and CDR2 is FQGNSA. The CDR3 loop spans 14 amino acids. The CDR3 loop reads CASSQTWRGQPQHF. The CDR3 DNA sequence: TGTGCCAGCAGCCAGACCTGGAGGGGTCAGCCCCAGCATTTT.

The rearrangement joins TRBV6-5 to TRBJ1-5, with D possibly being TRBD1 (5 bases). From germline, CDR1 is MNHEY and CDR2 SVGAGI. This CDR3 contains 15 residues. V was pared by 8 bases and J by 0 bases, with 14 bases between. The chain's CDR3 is CASQEGSYSNQPQHF. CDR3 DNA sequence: TGTGCCAGCCAGGAGGGGTCATATAGCAATCAGCCCCAGCATTTT.

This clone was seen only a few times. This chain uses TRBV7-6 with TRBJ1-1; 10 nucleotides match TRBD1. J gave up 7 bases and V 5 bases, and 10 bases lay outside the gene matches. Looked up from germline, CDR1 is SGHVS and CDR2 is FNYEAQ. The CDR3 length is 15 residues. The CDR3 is CASSRGQGGIGEAFF. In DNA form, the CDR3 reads TGTGCCAGCAGCCGAGGACAGGGGGGAATTGGTGAAGCTTTCTTT.

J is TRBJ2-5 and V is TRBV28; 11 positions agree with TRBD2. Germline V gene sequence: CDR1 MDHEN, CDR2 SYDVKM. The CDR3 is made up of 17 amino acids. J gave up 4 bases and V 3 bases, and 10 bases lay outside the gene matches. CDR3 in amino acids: CASSFVLLAGEGETQYF. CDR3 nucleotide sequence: TGTGCCAGCAGTTTCGTGTTACTAGCGGGAGAGGGAGAGACCCAGTACTTC.

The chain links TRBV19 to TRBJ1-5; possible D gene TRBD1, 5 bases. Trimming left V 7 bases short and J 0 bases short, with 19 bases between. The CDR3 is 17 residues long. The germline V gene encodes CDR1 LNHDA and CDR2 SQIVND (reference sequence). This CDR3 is CASTGRDGRASNQPQHF. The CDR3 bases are TGTGCCAGTACGGGGCGGGACGGGAGAGCTAGCAATCAGCCCCAGCATTTT.

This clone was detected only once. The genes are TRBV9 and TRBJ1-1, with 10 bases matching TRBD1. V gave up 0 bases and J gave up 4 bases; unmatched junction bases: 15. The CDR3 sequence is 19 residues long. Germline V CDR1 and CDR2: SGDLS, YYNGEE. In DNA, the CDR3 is TGTGCCAGCAGCGTAGTTTCACTTCGAGGACAGGGGGTCCGCACTGAAGCTTTCTTT. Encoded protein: CASSVVSLRGQGVRTEAFF. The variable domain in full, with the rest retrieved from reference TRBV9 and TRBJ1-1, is DSGVTQTPKHLITATGQRVTLRCSPRSGDLSVYWYQQSLDQGLQFLIQYYNGEERAKGNILERFSAQQFPDLHSELNLSSLELGDSALYFCASSVVSLRGQGVRTEAFFGQGTRLTVV.

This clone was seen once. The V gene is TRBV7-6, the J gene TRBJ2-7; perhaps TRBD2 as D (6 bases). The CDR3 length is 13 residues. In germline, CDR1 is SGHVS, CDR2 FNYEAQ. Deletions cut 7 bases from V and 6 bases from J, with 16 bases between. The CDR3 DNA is TGTGCCAGCACCCTAGGGCGGGGAGGCGAGCAGTACTTC. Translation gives CASTLGRGGEQYF.

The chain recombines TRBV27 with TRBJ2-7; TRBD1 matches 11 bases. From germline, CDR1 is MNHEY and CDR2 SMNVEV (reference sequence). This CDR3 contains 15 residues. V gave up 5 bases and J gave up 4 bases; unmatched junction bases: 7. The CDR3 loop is CASSRGQGGVYEQYF. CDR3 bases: TGTGCCAGCAGTCGGGGACAGGGGGGAGTATACGAGCAGTACTTC.

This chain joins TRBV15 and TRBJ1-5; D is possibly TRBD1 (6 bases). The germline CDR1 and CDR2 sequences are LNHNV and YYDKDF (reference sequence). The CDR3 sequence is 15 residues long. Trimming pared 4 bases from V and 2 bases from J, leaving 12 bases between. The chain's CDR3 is CATSKQGLGNQPQHF. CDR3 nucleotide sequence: TGTGCCACCAGCAAGCAGGGGCTTGGCAATCAGCCCCAGCATTTT. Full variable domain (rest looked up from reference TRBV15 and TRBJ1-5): DAMVIQNPRYQVTQFGKPVTLSCSQTLNHNVMYWYQQKSSQAPKLLFHYYDKDFNNEADTPDNFQSRRPNTSFCFLDIRSPGLGDTAMYLCATSKQGLGNQPQHFGDGTRLSIL.

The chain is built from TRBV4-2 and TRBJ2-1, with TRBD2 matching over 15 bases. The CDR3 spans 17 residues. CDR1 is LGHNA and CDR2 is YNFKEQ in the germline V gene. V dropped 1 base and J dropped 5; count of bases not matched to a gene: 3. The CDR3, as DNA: TGTGCCAGCAGCCAAGGGACTAGCGGGAGGGCCGACAATGAGCAGTTCTTC. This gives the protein CASSQGTSGRADNEQFF.

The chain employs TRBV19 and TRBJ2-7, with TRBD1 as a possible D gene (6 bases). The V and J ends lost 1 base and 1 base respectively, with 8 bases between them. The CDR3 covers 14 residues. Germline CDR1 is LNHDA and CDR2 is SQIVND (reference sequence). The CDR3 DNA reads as TGTGCCAGTAGTATAGCCCAGGGGTCCTACGAGCAGTACTTC. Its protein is CASSIAQGSYEQYF.

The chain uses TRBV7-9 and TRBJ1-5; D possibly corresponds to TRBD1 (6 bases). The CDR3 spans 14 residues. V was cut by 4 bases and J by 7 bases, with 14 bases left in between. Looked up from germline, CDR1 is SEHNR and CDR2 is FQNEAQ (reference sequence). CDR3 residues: CASSSDTGRQPQHF. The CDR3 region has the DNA TGTGCCAGCAGCTCCGACACAGGGCGGCAGCCCCAGCATTTT.

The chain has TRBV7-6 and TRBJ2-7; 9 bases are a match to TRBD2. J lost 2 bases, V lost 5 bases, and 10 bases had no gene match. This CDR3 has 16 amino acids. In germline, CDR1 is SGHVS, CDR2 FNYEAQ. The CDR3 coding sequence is TGTGCCAGCAGCATGGAACTAGCGGGTGGAGCCTACGAGCAGTACTTC. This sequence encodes CASSMELAGGAYEQYF.

The CDR3 region is CASSLVLSGEAFF. The CDR3 nucleotides are TGTGCCAGCAGCTTAGTTCTTTCGGGTGAAGCTTTCTTT. This chain joins TRBV7-3 and TRBJ1-1, with no clear D. Per the germline V gene, CDR1 is SGHTA and CDR2 is FQGTGA. The length of the CDR3 is 13 residues. V lost 2 bases to trimming and J lost 7 bases, with 11 bases between them. The variable domain in full, with the rest retrieved from reference TRBV7-3 and TRBJ1-1, is GAGVSQTPSNKVTEKGKYVELRCDPISGHTALYWYRQSLGQGPEFLIYFQGTGAADDSGLPNDRFFAVRPEGSVSTLKIQRTERGDSAVYLCASSLVLSGEAFFGQGTRLTVV.

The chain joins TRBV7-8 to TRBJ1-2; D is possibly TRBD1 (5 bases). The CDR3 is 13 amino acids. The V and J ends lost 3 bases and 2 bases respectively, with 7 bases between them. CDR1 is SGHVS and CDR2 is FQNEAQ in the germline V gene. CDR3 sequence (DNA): TGTGCCAGCAGCTTTGGGGGGAACTATGGCTACACCTTC. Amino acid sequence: CASSFGGNYGYTF.

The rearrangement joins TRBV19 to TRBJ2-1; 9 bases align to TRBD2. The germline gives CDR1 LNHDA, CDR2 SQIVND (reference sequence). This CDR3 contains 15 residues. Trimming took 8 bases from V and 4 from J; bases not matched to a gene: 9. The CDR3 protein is CASSRGRGVYNEQFF. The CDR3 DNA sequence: TGTGCCAGTTCACGCGGGAGGGGGGTATACAATGAGCAGTTCTTC. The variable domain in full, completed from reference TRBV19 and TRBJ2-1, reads DGGITQSPKYLFRKEGQNVTLSCEQNLNHDAMYWYRQDPGQGLRLIYYSQIVNDFQKGDIAEGYSVSREKKESFPLTVTSAQKNPTAFYLCASSRGRGVYNEQFFGPGTRLTVL.

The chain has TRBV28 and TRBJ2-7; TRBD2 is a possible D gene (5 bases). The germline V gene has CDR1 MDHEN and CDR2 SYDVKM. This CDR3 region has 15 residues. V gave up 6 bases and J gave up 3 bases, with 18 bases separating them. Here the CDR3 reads CASSPLRVSRYEQYF. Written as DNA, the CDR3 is TGTGCCAGCAGCCCCCTGAGGGTGAGCCGCTACGAGCAGTACTTC.

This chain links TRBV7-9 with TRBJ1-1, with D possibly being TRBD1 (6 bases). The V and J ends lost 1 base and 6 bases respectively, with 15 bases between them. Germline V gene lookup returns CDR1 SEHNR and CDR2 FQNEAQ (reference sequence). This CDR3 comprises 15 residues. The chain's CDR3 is CASSLVGGGSPEAFF. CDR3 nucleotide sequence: TGTGCCAGCAGCTTAGTGGGGGGGGGCAGCCCTGAAGCTTTCTTT.